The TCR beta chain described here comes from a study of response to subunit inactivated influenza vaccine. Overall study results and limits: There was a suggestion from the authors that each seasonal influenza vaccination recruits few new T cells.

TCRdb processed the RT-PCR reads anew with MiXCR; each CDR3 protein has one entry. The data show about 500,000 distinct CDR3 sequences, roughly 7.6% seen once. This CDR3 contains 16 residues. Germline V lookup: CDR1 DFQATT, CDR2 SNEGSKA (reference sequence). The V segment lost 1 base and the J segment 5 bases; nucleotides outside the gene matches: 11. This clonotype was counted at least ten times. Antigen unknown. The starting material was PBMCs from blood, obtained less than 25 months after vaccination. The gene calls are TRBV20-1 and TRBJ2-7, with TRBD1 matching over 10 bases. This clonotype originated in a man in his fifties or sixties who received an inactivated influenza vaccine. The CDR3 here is CSARVVVGQGIDEQYF. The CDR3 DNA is TGCAGTGCTAGAGTAGTTGTGGGACAGGGGATTGACGAGCAGTACTTC.